This T cell receptor beta chain is drawn from a study of blood T cell repertoires in COVID-19. As for the study in general: Both acute and convalescent COVID-19 samples were obtained from the United States, Italy and Spain.

Sequencing was performed with immunoSEQ multiplex PCR; in TCRdb, only in-frame clones are kept and a portion is missing. The table shows approximately 220,000 clones, with 80% to 85% occurring only once. This CDR3 is built from 13 residues. V lost 8 bases to trimming and J lost 8 bases, with 18 bases between them. CDR1 is MNHEY, CDR2 SVGAGI, per germline. The TCR sequence derives from a woman aged 60-70 years who had recovered from COVID-19. The sequencing input was peripheral blood. The V and J genes are TRBV6-5 and TRBJ1-2; D may be TRBD1 (5 bases). DNA of the CDR3: TGTGCCAGCTCCCCAGCGGGGGAACGAGGCTACACCTTC. This translates into CASSPAGERGYTF.